These T cell receptor beta chains were read from a single sample in a study of response to subunit inactivated influenza vaccine. TCRdb reprocessed the RT-PCR reads with MiXCR, giving one entry per CDR3 protein. Of 630,000 or so distinct CDR3 sequences in the sample, approximately 15% were seen once. This specimen was PBMCs from blood, taken 12 days after vaccination. These receptors were collected from a man over 45 who received an inactivated influenza vaccine. CDR3s include the opening cysteine and the closing phenylalanine or tryptophan. A D gene is named only where the DNA matches it firmly. Expanded clones get a size class; other rows say once, few or many, or leave the size out.

TRBJ1-2 TRBV4-3 15 . few CASSQDLTPVYGYTF TGCGCCAGCAGCCAAGATTTGACACCTGTCTATGGCTACACCTTC
TRBJ2-2 TRBV25-1 17 TRBD2 few CASSDPTTSGRTGELFF TGTGCCAGCAGTGACCCAACAACTAGCGGGAGAACTGGGGAGCTGTTTTTT
TRBJ2-2 TRBV5-1 16 TRBD1 . CASRSRLRDRPEELFF TGCGCCAGCAGGTCCCGACTCCGGGACAGACCCGAGGAGCTGTTTTTT
TRBJ1-1 TRBV20-1 13 . few CSAKMGGNTEAFF TGCAGTGCCAAAATGGGCGGGAACACTGAAGCTTTCTTT
TRBJ2-3 TRBV5-1 15 TRBD2 many CASSSGLASTDTQYF TGCGCCAGCAGCTCGGGACTAGCGAGCACAGATACGCAGTATTTT
TRBJ2-3 TRBV9 16 TRBD2 . CASSVQAGPSSDTQYF TGTGCCAGCAGCGTTCAAGCGGGACCATCTTCAGATACGCAGTATTTT
TRBJ1-4 TRBV9 13 . . CASSPEADEKLFF TGTGCCAGCAGCCCCGAGGCCGATGAAAAACTGTTTTTT
TRBJ2-6 TRBV4-2 18 TRBD2 . CASSEDGRRYSGANVLTF TGTGCCAGCAGCGAAGACGGGAGGCGTTACTCTGGGGCCAACGTCCTGACTTTC
TRBJ2-3 TRBV2 13 . few CASSLQDGEGWLF TGTGCCAGCAGTCTACAGGACGGAGAGGGGTGGCTTTTT
TRBJ2-2 TRBV28 16 . few CASSKYGGINTGELFF TGTGCCAGCAGCAAGTATGGGGGGATAAACACCGGGGAGCTGTTTTTT
TRBJ2-7 TRBV29-1 13 . few CSVVGGLGYEQYF TGCAGCGTTGTAGGCGGGCTAGGCTACGAGCAGTACTTC
TRBJ2-3 TRBV7-9 15 TRBD2 few CASSPSGSLTDTQYF TGTGCCAGCAGCCCTAGCGGGAGTTTGACAGATACGCAGTATTTT
TRBJ2-6 TRBV5-1 18 TRBD1 few CASSGTGQGRSGANVLTF TGCGCCAGCAGCGGAACAGGACAGGGGCGCTCTGGGGCCAACGTCCTGACTTTC
TRBJ2-1 TRBV7-8 16 . few CASSIPDIRPYNEQFF TGTGCCAGCAGCATACCGGACATTAGACCCTACAATGAGCAGTTCTTC
TRBJ1-2 TRBV4-1 16 . . CASSQEARLWGNGYTF TGCGCCAGCAGCCAAGAGGCCCGTTTATGGGGCAATGGCTACACCTTC
TRBJ2-3 TRBV6-5 14 . . CASSYVGSTDTQYF TGTGCCAGCAGTTACGTGGGGAGCACAGATACGCAGTATTTT
TRBJ2-1 TRBV24-1 12 . many CATSDSAREQFF TGTGCCACCAGTGATTCGGCCAGGGAGCAGTTCTTC
TRBJ2-7 TRBV6-5 15 . few CASSYSPSSAYEQYF TGTGCCAGCAGTTACTCACCCTCCAGCGCCTACGAGCAGTACTTC
TRBJ1-2 TRBV4-3 15 TRBD1 many CASSLDRGDIYGYTF TGCGCCAGCAGTCTCGACAGGGGGGATATCTATGGCTACACCTTC
TRBJ1-5 TRBV20-1 12 . . CSASPRGKPQHF TGCAGTGCTAGTCCTCGCGGGAAGCCCCAGCATTTT
TRBJ2-5 TRBV5-4 14 TRBD2 . CSSSLEIAGGTQYF TGTTCCAGCAGCTTGGAGATAGCGGGCGGGACCCAGTACTTC
TRBJ2-3 TRBV19 16 . few CASSIRTPGGTDTQYF TGTGCCAGTAGTATCCGAACTCCTGGGGGCACAGATACGCAGTATTTT
TRBJ2-3 TRBV24-1 14 . . CATCYNDGPDTQYF TGTGCCACCTGTTATAACGACGGCCCAGATACGCAGTATTTT
TRBJ2-1 TRBV24-1 15 TRBD1 few CATSDLRDSNNEQFF TGTGCCACCAGTGATCTCCGGGACAGCAACAATGAGCAGTTCTTC
TRBJ2-1 TRBV7-2 16 TRBD2 . CASSSHSGGALNEQFF TGTGCCAGCAGCTCCCATAGCGGGGGGGCCCTGAATGAGCAGTTCTTC
TRBJ2-3 TRBV6-1 15 . . CASSTSGTATDTQYF TGTGCCAGCAGTACCTCCGGGACTGCCACAGATACGCAGTATTTT
TRBJ2-3 TRBV6-1 13 TRBD2 few CASSPGREDTQYF TGTGCCAGCAGCCCGGGGAGGGAAGATACGCAGTATTTT
TRBJ1-2 TRBV29-1 12 . . CSVEGWNYGYTF TGCAGCGTTGAGGGGTGGAACTATGGCTACACCTTC
TRBJ2-7 TRBV29-1 15 . once CSVETPGGGGFEQYF TGCAGCGTTGAAACCCCAGGGGGAGGAGGATTCGAGCAGTACTTC
TRBJ2-3 TRBV7-3 16 TRBD2 few CASSKRGAGGTDTQYF TGTGCCAGCAGCAAGAGAGGAGCGGGAGGGACAGATACGCAGTATTTT
TRBJ1-2 TRBV5-1 14 TRBD1 . CASSGQGAGYGYTF TGCGCCAGCAGCGGGCAGGGGGCCGGCTATGGCTACACCTTC
TRBJ1-5 TRBV7-8 13 . . CASTLAFNQPQHF TGTGCCAGCACCCTAGCGTTCAATCAGCCCCAGCATTTT
TRBJ2-1 TRBV7-9 11 . many CASSPNDEQFF TGTGCCAGCAGCCCCAATGATGAGCAGTTCTTC
TRBJ2-1 TRBV5-1 14 TRBD1 . CASSGQGRYNEQFF TGCGCCAGCAGCGGACAGGGGCGCTACAATGAGCAGTTCTTC
TRBJ2-1 TRBV28 16 . . CASSFVSGTVYNEQFF TGTGCCAGCAGTTTCGTGTCGGGAACGGTCTACAATGAGCAGTTCTTC
TRBJ2-3 TRBV5-4 15 TRBD2 few CASSPGTSFSDTQYF TGTGCCAGCAGCCCCGGGACTAGCTTCTCAGATACGCAGTATTTT
TRBJ2-7 TRBV28 17 TRBD1 few CASSLGIRDSNSYEQYF TGTGCCAGCAGTTTAGGGATAAGGGACAGTAACTCCTACGAGCAGTACTTC
TRBJ2-1 TRBV9 16 TRBD1 . CASWDRGPNSYNEQFF TGTGCCAGTTGGGACAGGGGACCTAACTCCTACAATGAGCAGTTCTTC
TRBJ2-1 TRBV5-4 16 TRBD2 . CASSGSAGGPYNEQFF TGTGCCAGCAGCGGAAGTGCGGGAGGGCCCTACAATGAGCAGTTCTTC
TRBJ2-2 TRBV6-1 15 . . CASSLALAGSGELFF TGTGCCAGCAGTCTAGCGCTGGCGGGCTCCGGGGAGCTGTTTTTT
TRBJ2-1 TRBV7-2 16 TRBD2 few CASSPLAGGIYNEQFF TGTGCCAGCAGCCCGCTAGCGGGAGGGATCTACAATGAGCAGTTCTTC
TRBJ1-1 TRBV20-1 16 TRBD1 many CSASMRQGFPSTEAFF TGCAGTGCTAGTATGCGACAGGGGTTTCCGAGCACTGAAGCTTTCTTT
TRBJ2-2 TRBV23-1 15 . . CAIPSGRANTGELFF TGCGCCATCCCCTCGGGCAGGGCGAACACCGGGGAGCTGTTTTTT
TRBJ2-1 TRBV3-1 13 . few CASSQGQDNEQFF TGTGCCAGCAGCCAAGGACAGGACAATGAGCAGTTCTTC
TRBJ2-1 TRBV4-2 17 . . CASSQAGTGGLYNEQFF TGTGCCAGCAGCCAAGCCGGGACTGGCGGGTTGTACAATGAGCAGTTCTTC
TRBJ2-6 TRBV5-1 16 . . CASSLEGWSGANVLTF TGCGCCAGCAGCCTAGAAGGTTGGTCTGGGGCCAACGTCCTGACTTTC
TRBJ2-1 TRBV7-6 15 . few CASSPRQSSYNEQFF TGTGCCAGCAGCCCCCGACAGAGCTCCTACAATGAGCAGTTCTTC
TRBJ2-4 TRBV5-1 16 TRBD1 few CASSPGQGEAKNIQYF TGCGCCAGCAGCCCTGGACAGGGTGAAGCCAAAAACATTCAGTACTTC
TRBJ2-6 TRBV6-1 15 . few CASRMRGSGANVLTF TGTGCCAGCAGAATGCGTGGCTCTGGGGCCAACGTCCTGACTTTC
TRBJ1-5 TRBV7-7 13 . few CASSLDWGQPQHF TGTGCCAGCAGCTTAGATTGGGGTCAGCCCCAGCATTTT